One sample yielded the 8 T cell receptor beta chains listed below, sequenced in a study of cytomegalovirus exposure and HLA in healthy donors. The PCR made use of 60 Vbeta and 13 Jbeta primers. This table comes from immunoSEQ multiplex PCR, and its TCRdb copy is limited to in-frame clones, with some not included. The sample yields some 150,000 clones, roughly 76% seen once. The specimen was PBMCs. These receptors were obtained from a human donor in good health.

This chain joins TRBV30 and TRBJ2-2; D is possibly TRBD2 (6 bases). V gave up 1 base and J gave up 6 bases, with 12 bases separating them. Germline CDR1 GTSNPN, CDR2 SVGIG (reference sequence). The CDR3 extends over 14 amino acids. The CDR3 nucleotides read TGTGCCTGGAGTGCCAATGGGGAGGCCGGGGAGCTGTTTTTT. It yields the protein CAWSANGEAGELFF.

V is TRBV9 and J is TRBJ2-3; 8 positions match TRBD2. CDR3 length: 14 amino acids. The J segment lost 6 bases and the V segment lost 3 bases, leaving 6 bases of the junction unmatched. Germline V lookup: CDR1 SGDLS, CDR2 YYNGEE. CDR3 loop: CASSAGLATDTQYF. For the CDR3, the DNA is TGTGCCAGCAGCGCCGGACTAGCCACGGATACGCAGTATTTT.

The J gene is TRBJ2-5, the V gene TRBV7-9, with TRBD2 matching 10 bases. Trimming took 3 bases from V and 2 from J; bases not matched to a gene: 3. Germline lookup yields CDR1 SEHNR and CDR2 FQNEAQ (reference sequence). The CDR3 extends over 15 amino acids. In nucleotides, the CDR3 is TGTGCCAGCAGCTTGTTAGCGGGGGGTCAAGAGACCCAGTACTTC. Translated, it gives CASSLLAGGQETQYF.

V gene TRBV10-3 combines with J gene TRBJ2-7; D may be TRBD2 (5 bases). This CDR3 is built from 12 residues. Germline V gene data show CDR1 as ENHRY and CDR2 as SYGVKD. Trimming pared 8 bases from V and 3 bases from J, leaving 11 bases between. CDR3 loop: CAISPGYYEQYF. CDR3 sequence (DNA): TGTGCCATCTCTCCGGGATACTACGAGCAGTACTTC.

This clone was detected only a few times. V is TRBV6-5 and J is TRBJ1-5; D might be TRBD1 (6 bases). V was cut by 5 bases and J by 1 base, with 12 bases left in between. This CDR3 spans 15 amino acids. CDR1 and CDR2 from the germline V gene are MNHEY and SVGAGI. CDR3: CASSPGTLSNQPQHF. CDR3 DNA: TGTGCCAGCAGTCCCGGGACACTAAGCAATCAGCCCCAGCATTTT.

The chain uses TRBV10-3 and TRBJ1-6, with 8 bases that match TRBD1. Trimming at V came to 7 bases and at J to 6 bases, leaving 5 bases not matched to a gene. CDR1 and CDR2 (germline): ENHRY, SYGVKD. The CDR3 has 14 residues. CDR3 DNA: TGTGCCATCAAAGCCGGGACAGGTAATTCACCCCTCCACTTT. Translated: CAIKAGTGNSPLHF.

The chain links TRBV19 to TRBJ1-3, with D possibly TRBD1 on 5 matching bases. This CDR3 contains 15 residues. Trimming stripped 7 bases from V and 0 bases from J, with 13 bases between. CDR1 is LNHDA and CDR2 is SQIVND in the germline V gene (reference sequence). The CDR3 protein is CASMGGKRSGNTIYF. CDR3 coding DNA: TGTGCCAGTATGGGGGGGAAACGCTCTGGAAACACCATATATTTT.

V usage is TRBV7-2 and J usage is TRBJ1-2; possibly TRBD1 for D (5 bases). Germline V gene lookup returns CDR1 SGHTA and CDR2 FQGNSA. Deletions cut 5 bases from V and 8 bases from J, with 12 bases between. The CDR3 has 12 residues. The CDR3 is CASSTDISGYTF. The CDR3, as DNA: TGTGCCAGCAGCACGGACATCTCCGGCTACACCTTC. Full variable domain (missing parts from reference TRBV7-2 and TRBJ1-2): GAGVSQSPSNKVTEKGKDVELRCDPISGHTALYWYRQSLGQGLEFLIYFQGNSAPDKSGLPSDRFSAERTGGSVSTLTIQRTQQEDSAVYLCASSTDISGYTFGSGTRLTVV.